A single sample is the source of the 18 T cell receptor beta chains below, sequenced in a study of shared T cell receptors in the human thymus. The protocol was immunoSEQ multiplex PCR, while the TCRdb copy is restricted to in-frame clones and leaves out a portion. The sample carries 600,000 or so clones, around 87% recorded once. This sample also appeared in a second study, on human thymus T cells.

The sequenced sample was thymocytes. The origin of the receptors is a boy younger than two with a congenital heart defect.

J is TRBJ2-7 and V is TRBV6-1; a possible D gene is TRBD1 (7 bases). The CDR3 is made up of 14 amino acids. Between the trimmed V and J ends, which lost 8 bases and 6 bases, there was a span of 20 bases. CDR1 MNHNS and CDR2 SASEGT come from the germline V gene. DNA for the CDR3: TGTGCCAGCTCTGGCGGGACAGAGCCTGGCGAGCAGTACTTC. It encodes CASSGGTEPGEQYF.

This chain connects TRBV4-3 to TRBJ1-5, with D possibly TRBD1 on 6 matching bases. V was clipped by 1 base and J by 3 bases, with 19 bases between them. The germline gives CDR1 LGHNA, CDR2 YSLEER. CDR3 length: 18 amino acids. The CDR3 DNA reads TGCGCCAGCAGCCAAGGCTGGCTGTCCGGACAGATCAATCAGCCCCAGCATTTT. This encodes CASSQGWLSGQINQPQHF.

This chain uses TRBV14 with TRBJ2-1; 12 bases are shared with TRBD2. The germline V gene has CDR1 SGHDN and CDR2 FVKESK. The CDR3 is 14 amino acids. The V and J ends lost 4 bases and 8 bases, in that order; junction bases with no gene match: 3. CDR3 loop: CASSPRTSGDEQFF. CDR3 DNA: TGTGCCAGCAGCCCCCGGACTAGCGGGGATGAGCAGTTCTTC.

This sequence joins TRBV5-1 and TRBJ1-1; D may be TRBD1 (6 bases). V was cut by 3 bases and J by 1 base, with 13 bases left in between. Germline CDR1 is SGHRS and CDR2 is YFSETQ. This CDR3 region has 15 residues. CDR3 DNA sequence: TGCGCCAGCAGCTACCTACAGGGTAGGAACACTGAAGCTTTCTTT. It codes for CASSYLQGRNTEAFF.

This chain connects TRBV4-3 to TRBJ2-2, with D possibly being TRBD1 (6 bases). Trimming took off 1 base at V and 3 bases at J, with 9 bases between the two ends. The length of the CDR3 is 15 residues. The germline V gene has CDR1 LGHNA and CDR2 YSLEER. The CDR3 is CASSQGAGDTGELFF. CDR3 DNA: TGCGCCAGCAGCCAAGGCGCAGGGGACACCGGGGAGCTGTTTTTT.

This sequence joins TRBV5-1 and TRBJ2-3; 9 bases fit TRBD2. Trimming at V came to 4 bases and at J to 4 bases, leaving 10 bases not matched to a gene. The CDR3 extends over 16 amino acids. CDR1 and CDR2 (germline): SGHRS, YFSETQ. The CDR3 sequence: CASSQRTLAGPDTQYF. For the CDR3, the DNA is TGCGCCAGCAGCCAGAGGACCCTAGCGGGGCCAGATACGCAGTATTTT.

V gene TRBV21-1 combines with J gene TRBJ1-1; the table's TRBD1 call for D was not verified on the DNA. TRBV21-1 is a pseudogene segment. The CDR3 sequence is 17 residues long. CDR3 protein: CASSDRQGKEVDTEAFF. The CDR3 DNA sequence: TGTGCCAGCAGCGATCGACAGGGGAAGGAAGTTGACACTGAAGCTTTCTTT.

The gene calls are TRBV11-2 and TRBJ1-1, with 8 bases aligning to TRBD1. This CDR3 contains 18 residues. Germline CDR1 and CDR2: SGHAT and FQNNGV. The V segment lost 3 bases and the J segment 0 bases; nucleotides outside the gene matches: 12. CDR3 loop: CASSLMDRALIMNTEAFF. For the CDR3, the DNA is TGTGCCAGCAGCTTGATGGACAGGGCACTTATCATGAACACTGAAGCTTTCTTT.

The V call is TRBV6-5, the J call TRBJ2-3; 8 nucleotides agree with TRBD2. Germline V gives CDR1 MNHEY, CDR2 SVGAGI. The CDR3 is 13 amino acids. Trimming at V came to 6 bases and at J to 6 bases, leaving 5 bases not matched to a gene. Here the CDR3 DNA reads TGTGCCAGCAGAGGACTAGCTTCGGATACGCAGTATTTT. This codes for CASRGLASDTQYF.

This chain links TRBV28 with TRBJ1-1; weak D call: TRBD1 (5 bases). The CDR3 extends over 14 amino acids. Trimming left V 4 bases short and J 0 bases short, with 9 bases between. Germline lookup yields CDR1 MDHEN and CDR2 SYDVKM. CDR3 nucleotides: TGTGCCAGCAGTTATGACAGCATGAACACTGAAGCTTTCTTT. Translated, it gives CASSYDSMNTEAFF.

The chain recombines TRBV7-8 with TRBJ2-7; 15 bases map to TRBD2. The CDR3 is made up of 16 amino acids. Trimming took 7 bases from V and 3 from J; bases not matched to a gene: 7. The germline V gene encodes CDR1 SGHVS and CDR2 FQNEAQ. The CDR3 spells CASTSGTSGGFYEQYF. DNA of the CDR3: TGTGCCAGCACCTCCGGGACTAGCGGGGGGTTCTACGAGCAGTACTTC.

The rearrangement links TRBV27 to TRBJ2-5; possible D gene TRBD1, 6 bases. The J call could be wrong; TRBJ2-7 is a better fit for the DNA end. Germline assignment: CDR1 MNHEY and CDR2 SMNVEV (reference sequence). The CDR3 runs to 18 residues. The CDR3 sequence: CASSPQPPKQGECYEQYF. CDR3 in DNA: TGTGCCAGCAGCCCTCAGCCCCCTAAACAGGGCGAATGTTACGAGCAGTACTTC.

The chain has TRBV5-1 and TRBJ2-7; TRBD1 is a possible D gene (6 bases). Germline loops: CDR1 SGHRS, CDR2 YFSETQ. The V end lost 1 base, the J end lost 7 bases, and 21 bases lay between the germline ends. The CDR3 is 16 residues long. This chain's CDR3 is CASSLLGAQAAREQYF. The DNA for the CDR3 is TGCGCCAGCAGCTTGTTGGGGGCTCAGGCCGCTCGGGAGCAGTACTTC.

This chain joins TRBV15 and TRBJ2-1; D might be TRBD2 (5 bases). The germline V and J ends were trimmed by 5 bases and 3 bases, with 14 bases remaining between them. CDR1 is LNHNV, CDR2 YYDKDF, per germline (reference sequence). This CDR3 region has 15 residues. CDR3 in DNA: TGTGCCACCAGCGCACAACTACTAGACTACAATGAGCAGTTCTTC. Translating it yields CATSAQLLDYNEQFF.

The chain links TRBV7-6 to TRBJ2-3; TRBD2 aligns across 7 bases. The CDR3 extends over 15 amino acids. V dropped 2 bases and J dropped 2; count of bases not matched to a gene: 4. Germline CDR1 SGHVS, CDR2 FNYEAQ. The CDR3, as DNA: TGTGCCAGCAGCTTAACTAGCGACGACACAGATACGCAGTATTTT. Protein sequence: CASSLTSDDTDTQYF.

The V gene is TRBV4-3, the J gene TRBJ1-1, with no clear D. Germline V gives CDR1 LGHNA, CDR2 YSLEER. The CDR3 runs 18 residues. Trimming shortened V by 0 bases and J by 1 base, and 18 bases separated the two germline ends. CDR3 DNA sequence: TGCGCCAGCAGCCAAGAGTTTGTAGGACTACCCCCGAACACTGAAGCTTTCTTT. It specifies CASSQEFVGLPPNTEAFF.

CDR3 coding DNA: TGTGCCAGCAGCTTAGTTAGGGGATCAGAGAACTCCTATGGCTACACCTTC. Its translation: CASSLVRGSENSYGYTF. The rearrangement uses TRBV7-2 and TRBJ1-2; D possibly corresponds to TRBD1 (5 bases). Deletions cut 1 base from V and 4 bases from J, with 19 bases between. Germline V gives CDR1 SGHTA, CDR2 FQGNSA. This CDR3 has 17 amino acids.

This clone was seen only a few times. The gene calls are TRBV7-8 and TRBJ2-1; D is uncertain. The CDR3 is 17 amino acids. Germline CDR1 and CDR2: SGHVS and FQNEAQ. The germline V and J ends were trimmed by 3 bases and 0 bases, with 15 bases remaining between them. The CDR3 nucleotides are TGTGCCAGCAGCTTTGTCCCCGGGTGGAGCTCCTACAATGAGCAGTTCTTC. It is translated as CASSFVPGWSSYNEQFF.